The 15 T cell receptor beta chains presented below share a single source sample, sequenced in a study of human T cells and chemical hapten exposure. Each CDR3 protein is one row after TCRdb ran MiXCR on the RACE reads. Found here are some 70,000 distinct CDR3 sequences, 9.5% to 13% of them singletons; the top ten hold approximately 4.7%. Time point: pre-sensitization, week 0. Treatment given: therapeutic diphenylcyclopropenone sensitization with weekly scalp DPC. The material was whole blood, obtained in connection with sensitization to the hapten diphenylcyclopropenone (DPC). The receptors stem from a woman aged 50 to 65 with alopecia areata. Some clones in this sample may be carry-over from other donors' samples.

This clonotype was counted many times. This sequence joins TRBV10-3 and TRBJ2-5; D is perhaps TRBD2 (6 bases). The CDR3 has 12 residues. Per germline, CDR1 ENHRY and CDR2 SYGVKD. The V gene lost 6 bases and the J gene lost 1 base, with 6 bases spanning the gap. CDR3 loop: CAIRGGQETQYF. The CDR3 bases are TGTGCCATCAGGGGAGGCCAAGAGACCCAGTACTTC.

Details on this clonotype: This may be a read error, as it is one base from a much larger clone. This rearrangement joins TRBV28 to TRBJ2-7; D is undetermined. This CDR3 region has 13 residues. V shed 5 bases and J shed 2 bases, with 10 bases lying between them. CDR1 is MDHEN and CDR2 is SYDVKM in the germline V gene. This CDR3 is CASSHSLTYEQYF. The CDR3, as DNA: TGTGCCAGCAGTCACTCGTTAACCTACGAGCAGTACTTC.

This clonotype has more than one count but fewer than ten. V usage is TRBV7-2 and J usage is TRBJ2-1; TRBD2 agrees at 13 bases. Losses at the gene ends were 5 bases for V and 9 bases for J; bases not matched to a gene: 19. The CDR3 spans 19 residues. CDR1 and CDR2 (germline): SGHTA, FQGNSA. The CDR3: CASSLIPFVGTSGAGEQFF. CDR3 nucleotide sequence: TGTGCCAGCAGCCTAATACCCTTCGTTGGGACTAGCGGGGCCGGTGAGCAGTTCTTC. The entire variable domain, with the rest obtained from reference TRBV7-2 and TRBJ2-1, is as follows: GAGVSQSPSNKVTEKGKDVELRCDPISGHTALYWYRQSLGQGLEFLIYFQGNSAPDKSGLPSDRFSAERTGGSVSTLTIQRTQQEDSAVYLCASSLIPFVGTSGAGEQFFGPGTRLTVL.

The V call is TRBV6-5, the J call TRBJ2-3, with a tentative D call TRBD1 (5 bases). V gave up 2 bases and J gave up 3 bases, with 15 bases separating them. Germline values: CDR1 MNHEY, CDR2 SVGAGI. The CDR3 has 16 residues. CDR3 sequence: CASSYDRGLRTDTQYF. For the CDR3, the DNA is TGTGCCAGCAGTTACGATAGGGGATTGAGGACAGATACGCAGTATTTT.

This clonotype has a count of ten or more. This chain joins TRBV4-1 and TRBJ1-3, with D perhaps matching TRBD1 (5 bases). Germline V gene data show CDR1 as MGHRA and CDR2 as YSYEKL. CDR3 size: 16 residues. V lost 5 bases and J 0 bases, leaving 14 bases between the germline ends. The CDR3 spells CASSKKTADSGNTIYF. CDR3 nucleotide sequence: TGCGCCAGCAGCAAAAAGACAGCGGACTCTGGAAACACCATATATTTT.

V and J are TRBV28 and TRBJ2-7; D ambiguous. The germline V gene encodes CDR1 MDHEN and CDR2 SYDVKM. CDR3 length equals 12 residues. V was pared by 5 bases and J by 3 bases, with 8 bases between. The CDR3 sequence is CASSTAIYEQYF. CDR3 DNA: TGTGCCAGCAGTACTGCCATCTACGAGCAGTACTTC. The variable domain in full, with the rest retrieved from reference TRBV28 and TRBJ2-7, is DVKVTQSSRYLVKRTGEKVFLECVQDMDHENMFWYRQDPGLGLRLIYFSYDVKMKEKGDIPEGYSVSREKKERFSLILESASTNQTSMYLCASSTAIYEQYFGPGTRLTVT.

In this sample, this clonotype turned up many times. The chain has TRBV18 and TRBJ1-5; tentatively, D is TRBD1 (6 bases). CDR3 length: 14 residues. Germline V lookup: CDR1 KGHSH, CDR2 LQKENI. Trimming took off 6 bases at V and 0 bases at J, with 9 bases between the two ends. The CDR3 loop is CASSQGRSNQPQHF. DNA for the CDR3: TGTGCCAGCTCTCAGGGGCGTAGCAATCAGCCCCAGCATTTT.

This clonotype was seen ten or more times. V usage is TRBV4-3 and J usage is TRBJ2-1; 8 positions agree with TRBD2. Germline V gene sequence: CDR1 LGHNA, CDR2 YSLEER. The CDR3 loop spans 16 amino acids. Trimming took 4 bases from V and 3 from J; bases not matched to a gene: 8. DNA of the CDR3: TGCGCCAGCAGCCGACAAGCGGGGGAGTACTACAATGAGCAGTTCTTC. Protein sequence: CASSRQAGEYYNEQFF.

At least ten counts were recorded for this clonotype. This chain joins TRBV9 and TRBJ2-3, with D possibly matching TRBD1 (6 bases). This CDR3 spans 16 amino acids. Looked up from germline, CDR1 is SGDLS and CDR2 is YYNGEE. The ends were cut back, 4 bases at V and 4 bases at J, with 19 bases in the middle. The CDR3 is CASSPRTERVSDTQYF. The CDR3 nucleotides read TGTGCCAGCAGCCCGCGGACAGAAAGGGTCTCAGATACGCAGTATTTT.

In its sample, this clonotype was seen many times. The J gene is TRBJ2-7, the V gene TRBV29-1, with D maybe TRBD2 (5 bases). V gave up 4 bases and J gave up 6 bases, with 7 bases separating them. From germline, CDR1 is SQVTM and CDR2 ANQGSEA. The CDR3 spans 10 residues. The CDR3 reads CSVAGIEQYF. The CDR3 DNA reads as TGCAGCGTTGCCGGGATCGAGCAGTACTTC.

J is TRBJ2-7 and V is TRBV10-3, with D perhaps matching TRBD1 or TRBD2 (6 bases each). This CDR3 is built from 15 residues. V was shortened by 4 bases and J by 6 bases, with 19 bases between the two germline ends. CDR1 is ENHRY, CDR2 SYGVKD, per germline. The DNA of the CDR3 is TGTGCCATCAGTGCGTCCCGGGGCAGGGGAGGCGAGCAGTACTTC. This sequence encodes CAISASRGRGGEQYF.

The chain is built from TRBV7-2 and TRBJ2-1; D assignment may be TRBD1 or TRBD2 (6 bases each). CDR3 size: 14 residues. The germline CDR1 and CDR2 sequences are SGHTA and FQGNSA. Between the trimmed V and J ends, which lost 3 bases and 5 bases, there was a span of 11 bases. In DNA form, the CDR3 reads TGTGCCAGCAGCTTGTCGAGGGGGGACAATGAGCAGTTCTTC. Translation gives CASSLSRGDNEQFF.

This clonotype was found a few times. The chain links TRBV28 to TRBJ2-7; 10 positions agree with TRBD1. V lost 2 bases and J lost 4; bases outside the gene matches: 5. This CDR3 is built from 15 residues. Germline CDR1 is MDHEN and CDR2 is SYDVKM. CDR3 sequence: CASSLATGGTYEQYF. As DNA, the CDR3 is TGTGCCAGCAGTTTAGCGACAGGGGGCACATACGAGCAGTACTTC.

This clonotype was detected once. This may arise from a read error, as a much more abundant clone is one base away. V and J are TRBV12-3 or TRBV12-4 and TRBJ1-1, with D possibly being TRBD1 (5 bases). The CDR3 covers 13 residues. The CDR3 nucleotides are TGTGCCAGCAGTTTCAGGGAGAACACTGAAACTTTCTTT. It encodes CASSFRENTETFF.

Many counts were recorded for this clonotype. The V and J genes are TRBV15 and TRBJ2-1; D unclear. The CDR3 contains 13 residues. The V gene's germline CDR1 is LNHNV and CDR2 YYDKDF (reference sequence). With 1 base removed from V and 8 bases from J, the gap between germline ends came to 9 bases. The CDR3 DNA reads TGTGCCACCAGCAGAGCCCCTCGAGATGAGCAGTTCTTC. Its protein product is CATSRAPRDEQFF.